What follows are 8 T cell receptor beta chains derived from one specimen sequenced in a study of T cells in localized non-small cell lung cancer. Measured with immunoSEQ multiplex PCR; TCRdb has only the in-frame clones, and not every one. The data show around 35,000 clones, around 93% seen once. Specimen: peripheral blood, collected before any cancer treatment. Receptors were obtained from a female donor over 55 with stage I lung adenocarcinoma.

This chain connects TRBV20-1 to TRBJ2-7, with D unresolved. This CDR3 has 11 residues. V was cut by 3 bases and J by 3 bases, with 6 bases left in between. The germline CDR1 and CDR2 sequences are DFQATT and SNEGSKA (reference sequence). The CDR3 is CSASHNYEQYF. The CDR3 nucleotides read TGCAGTGCTAGCCACAACTACGAGCAGTACTTC.

The CDR3 DNA reads TGCGCCAGCCGCCGCGAGACAGGCTCCTACGAGCAGTACTTC. Residues: CASRRETGSYEQYF. This chain uses TRBV5-1 with TRBJ2-7; D might be TRBD1 (6 bases). The germline V gene has CDR1 SGHRS and CDR2 YFSETQ. The CDR3 loop spans 14 amino acids. Deletions cut 7 bases from V and 0 bases from J, with 14 bases between.

The V gene is TRBV19, the J gene TRBJ2-5, with D perhaps matching TRBD1 (6 bases). Germline V gene sequence: CDR1 LNHDA, CDR2 SQIVND (reference sequence). The V and J ends lost 0 bases and 2 bases respectively, with 10 bases between them. The CDR3 loop spans 15 amino acids. The CDR3 region has the DNA TGTGCCAGTAGTATAGATAGGACAGTTCAAGAGACCCAGTACTTC. Its translation is CASSIDRTVQETQYF. Together with reference TRBV19 and TRBJ2-5, the CDR3 gives the full variable domain: DGGITQSPKYLFRKEGQNVTLSCEQNLNHDAMYWYRQDPGQGLRLIYYSQIVNDFQKGDIAEGYSVSREKKESFPLTVTSAQKNPTAFYLCASSIDRTVQETQYFGPGTRLLVL.

The CDR3 nucleotides are TGTGCCAGTCGGGACAGTTATAGCAATCAGCCCCAGCATTTT. This codes for CASRDSYSNQPQHF. The chain links TRBV19 to TRBJ1-5, with 7 bases matching TRBD1. CDR1 and CDR2 from the germline V gene are LNHDA and SQIVND (reference sequence). J was trimmed by 0 bases and V by 8 bases; bases with no gene match: 4. The CDR3 is 14 residues long. The full variable domain, rest sourced from reference TRBV19 and TRBJ1-5, is DGGITQSPKYLFRKEGQNVTLSCEQNLNHDAMYWYRQDPGQGLRLIYYSQIVNDFQKGDIAEGYSVSREKKESFPLTVTSAQKNPTAFYLCASRDSYSNQPQHFGDGTRLSIL.

The chain recombines TRBV6-5 with TRBJ2-7; D is ambiguous. The CDR3 totals 13 residues. Germline values: CDR1 MNHEY, CDR2 SVGAGI. V was shortened by 6 bases and J by 0 bases, with 9 bases between the two germline ends. CDR3 nucleotides: TGTGCCAGCAGCCCGACTTCCTCCTACGAGCAGTACTTC. This translates into CASSPTSSYEQYF.

The CDR3 spells CASSSPPWNTEAFF. Here the CDR3 DNA reads TGTGCCAGCAGTTCTCCCCCCTGGAACACTGAAGCTTTCTTT. V gene TRBV28 combines with J gene TRBJ1-1, with D hard to call. Trimming took 4 bases from V and 1 from J, leaving 10 bases between them. The CDR3 runs 14 residues. The germline V gene encodes CDR1 MDHEN and CDR2 SYDVKM.

This clone was picked up a small number of times. The chain recombines TRBV4-3 with TRBJ2-3; D may correspond to TRBD1 or TRBD2 (5 bases each). Germline-derived CDR1 and CDR2 are LGHNA and YSLEER. Trimming cost V 1 base and J 6 bases, with 8 bases left between them. The CDR3 totals 13 residues. The CDR3 DNA is TGCGCCAGCAGCCAAGGGGACGAGGATACGCAGTATTTT. Translating it yields CASSQGDEDTQYF.

The chain employs TRBV10-2 and TRBJ1-1; D ambiguous. V dropped 6 bases and J dropped 3 bases, with 8 bases sitting between them. The CDR3 length is 12 residues. Germline assignment: CDR1 WSHSY and CDR2 SAAADI. The CDR3 DNA reads as TGCGCCAGCAGCGAAGGTTACACTGAAGCTTTCTTT. Its protein product is CASSEGYTEAFF.